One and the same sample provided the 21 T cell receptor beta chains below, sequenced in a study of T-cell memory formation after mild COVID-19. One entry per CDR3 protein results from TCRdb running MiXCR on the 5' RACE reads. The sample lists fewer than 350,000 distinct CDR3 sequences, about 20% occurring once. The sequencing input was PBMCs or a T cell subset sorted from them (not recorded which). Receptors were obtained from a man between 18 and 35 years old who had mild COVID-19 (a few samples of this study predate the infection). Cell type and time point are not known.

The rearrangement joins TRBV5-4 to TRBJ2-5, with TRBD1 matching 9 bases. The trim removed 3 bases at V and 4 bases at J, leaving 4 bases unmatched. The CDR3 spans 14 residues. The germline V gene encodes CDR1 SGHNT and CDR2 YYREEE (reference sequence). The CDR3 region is CASSSSTGGETQYF. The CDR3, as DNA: TGTGCCAGCAGCTCTTCGACAGGGGGAGAGACCCAGTACTTC. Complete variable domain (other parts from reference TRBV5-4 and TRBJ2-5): ETGVTQSPTHLIKTRGQQVTLRCSSQSGHNTVSWYQQALGQGPQFIFQYYREEENGRGNFPPRFSGLQFPNYSSELNVNALELDDSALYLCASSSSTGGETQYFGPGTRLLVL.

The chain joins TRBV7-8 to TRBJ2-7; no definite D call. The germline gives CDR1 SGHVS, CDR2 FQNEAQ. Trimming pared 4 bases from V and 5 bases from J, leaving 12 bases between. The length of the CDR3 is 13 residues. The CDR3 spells CASSWQRSDEQYF. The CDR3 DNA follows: TGTGCCAGCAGCTGGCAACGCAGCGACGAGCAGTACTTC.

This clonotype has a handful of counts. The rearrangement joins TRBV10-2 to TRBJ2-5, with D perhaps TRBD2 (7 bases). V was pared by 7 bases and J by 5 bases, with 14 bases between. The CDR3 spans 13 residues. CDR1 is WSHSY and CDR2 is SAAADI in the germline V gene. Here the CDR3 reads CASKTGGEETQYF. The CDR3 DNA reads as TGCGCCAGCAAAACGGGGGGCGAGGAGACCCAGTACTTC.

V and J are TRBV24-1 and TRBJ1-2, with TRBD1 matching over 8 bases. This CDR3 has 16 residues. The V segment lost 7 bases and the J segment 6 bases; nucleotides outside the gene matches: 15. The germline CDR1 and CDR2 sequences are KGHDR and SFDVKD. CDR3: CATSGRDRTPKDGYTF. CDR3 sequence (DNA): TGTGCCACCAGCGGCCGGGACAGGACACCCAAAGATGGCTACACCTTC.

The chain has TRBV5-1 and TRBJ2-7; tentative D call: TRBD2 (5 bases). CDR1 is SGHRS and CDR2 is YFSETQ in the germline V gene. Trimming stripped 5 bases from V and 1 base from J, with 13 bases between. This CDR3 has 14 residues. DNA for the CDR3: TGCGCCAGCAGTACCCTGAGCGGTTCCTACGAGCAGTACTTC. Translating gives CASSTLSGSYEQYF.

The CDR3 loop reads CASTTGTGSYNEQFF. The CDR3 DNA reads as TGTGCCAGCACCACCGGGACAGGGTCTTACAATGAGCAGTTCTTC. The chain employs TRBV7-6 and TRBJ2-1; 9 bases match TRBD1. Germline trimming cut 7 bases from V and 4 bases from J; bases unmatched to any gene: 8. Germline values: CDR1 SGHVS, CDR2 FNYEAQ. The CDR3 sequence is 15 residues long.

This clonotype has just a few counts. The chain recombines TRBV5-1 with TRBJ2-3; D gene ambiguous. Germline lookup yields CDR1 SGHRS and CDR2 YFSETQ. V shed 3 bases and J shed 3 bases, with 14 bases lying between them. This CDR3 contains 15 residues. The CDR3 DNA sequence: TGCGCCAGCAGCTCGGAACGAGTCTTAACAGATACGCAGTATTTT. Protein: CASSSERVLTDTQYF.

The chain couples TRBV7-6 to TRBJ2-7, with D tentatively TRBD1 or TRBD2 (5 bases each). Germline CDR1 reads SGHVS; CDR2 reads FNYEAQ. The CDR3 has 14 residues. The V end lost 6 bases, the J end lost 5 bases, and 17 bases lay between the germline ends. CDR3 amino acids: CASSQRGVGNEQYF. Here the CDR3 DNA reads TGTGCCAGCAGTCAAAGAGGGGTAGGAAACGAGCAGTACTTC.

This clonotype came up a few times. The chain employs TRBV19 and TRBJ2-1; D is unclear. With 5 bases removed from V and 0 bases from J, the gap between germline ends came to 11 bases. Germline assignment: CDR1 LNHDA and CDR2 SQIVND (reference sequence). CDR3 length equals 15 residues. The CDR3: CASSAELSSYNEQFF. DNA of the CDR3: TGTGCCAGTAGTGCGGAGTTGAGCTCCTACAATGAGCAGTTCTTC.

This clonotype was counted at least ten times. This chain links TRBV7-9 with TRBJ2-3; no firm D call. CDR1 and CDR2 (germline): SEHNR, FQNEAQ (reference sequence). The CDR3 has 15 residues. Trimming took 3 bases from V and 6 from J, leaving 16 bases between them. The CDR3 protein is CASSLVIRTVDTQYF. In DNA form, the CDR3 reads TGTGCCAGCAGCTTGGTGATTAGAACCGTGGATACGCAGTATTTT.

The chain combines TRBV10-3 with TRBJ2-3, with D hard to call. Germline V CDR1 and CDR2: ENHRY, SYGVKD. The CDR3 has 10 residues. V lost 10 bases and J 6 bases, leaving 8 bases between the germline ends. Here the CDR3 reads CATGRDTQYF. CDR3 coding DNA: TGTGCCACCGGGCGGGATACGCAGTATTTT.

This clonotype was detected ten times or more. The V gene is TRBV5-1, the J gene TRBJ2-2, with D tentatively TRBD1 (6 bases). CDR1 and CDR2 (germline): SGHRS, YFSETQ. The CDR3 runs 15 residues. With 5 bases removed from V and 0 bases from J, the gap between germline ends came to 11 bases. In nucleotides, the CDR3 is TGCGCCAGCAGGGCCGGGACACCGAACACCGGGGAGCTGTTTTTT. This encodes CASRAGTPNTGELFF.

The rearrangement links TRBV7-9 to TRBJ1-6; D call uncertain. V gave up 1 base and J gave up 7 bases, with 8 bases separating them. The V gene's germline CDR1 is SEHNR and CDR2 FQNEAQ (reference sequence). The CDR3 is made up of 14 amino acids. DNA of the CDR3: TGTGCCAGCAGCTTAGTCGCAGTCAATTCACCCCTCCACTTT. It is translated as CASSLVAVNSPLHF.

For the CDR3, the DNA is TGCGCCAGCAGCCAAGATATCAGGGGCACTGAAGCTTTCTTT. Amino acids: CASSQDIRGTEAFF. J is TRBJ1-1 and V is TRBV4-1; D may be TRBD1 (6 bases). Trimming removed 0 bases at V and 4 bases at J, with 9 bases between. The CDR3 has 14 amino acids. The germline gives CDR1 MGHRA, CDR2 YSYEKL.

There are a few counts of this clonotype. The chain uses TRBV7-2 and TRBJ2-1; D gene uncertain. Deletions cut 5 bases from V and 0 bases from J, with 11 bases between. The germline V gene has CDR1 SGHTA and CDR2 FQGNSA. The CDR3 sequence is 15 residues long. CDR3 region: CASSQRDVSYNEQFF. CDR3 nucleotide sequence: TGTGCCAGCAGCCAAAGGGATGTCTCCTACAATGAGCAGTTCTTC.

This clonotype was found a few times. This chain's CDR3 is CASSPGTGGFSPLHF. The CDR3 region has the DNA TGTGCCAGCAGTCCCGGGACAGGGGGTTTTTCACCCCTCCACTTT. The chain combines TRBV12-3 or TRBV12-4 with TRBJ1-6, with TRBD1 identical over 11 bases. The CDR3 length is 15 residues. J gave up 9 bases and V 5 bases, and 6 bases lay outside the gene matches.

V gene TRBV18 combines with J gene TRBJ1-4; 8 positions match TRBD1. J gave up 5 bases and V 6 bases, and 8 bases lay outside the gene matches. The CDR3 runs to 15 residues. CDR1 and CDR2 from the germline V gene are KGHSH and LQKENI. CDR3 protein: CASSRGTGLNEKLFF. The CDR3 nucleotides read TGTGCCAGCTCGCGAGGGACAGGCCTCAATGAAAAACTGTTTTTT. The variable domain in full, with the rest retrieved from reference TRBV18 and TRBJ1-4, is NAGVMQNPRHLVRRRGQEARLRCSPMKGHSHVYWYRQLPEEGLKFMVYLQKENIIDESGMPKERFSAEFPKEGPSILRIQQVVRGDSAAYFCASSRGTGLNEKLFFGSGTQLSVL.

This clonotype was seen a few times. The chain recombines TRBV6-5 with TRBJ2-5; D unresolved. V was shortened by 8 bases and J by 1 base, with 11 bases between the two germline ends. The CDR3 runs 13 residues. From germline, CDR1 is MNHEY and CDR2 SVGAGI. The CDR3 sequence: CASGNGLQETQYF. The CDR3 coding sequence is TGTGCCAGCGGCAACGGGCTCCAAGAGACCCAGTACTTC.

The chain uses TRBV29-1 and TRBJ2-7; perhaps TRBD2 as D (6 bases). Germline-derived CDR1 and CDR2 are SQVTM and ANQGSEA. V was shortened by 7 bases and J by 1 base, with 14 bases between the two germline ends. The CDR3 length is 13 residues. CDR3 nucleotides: TGCAGCGGGGCCGGGGGAGTTTCCTACGAGCAGTACTTC. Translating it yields CSGAGGVSYEQYF.

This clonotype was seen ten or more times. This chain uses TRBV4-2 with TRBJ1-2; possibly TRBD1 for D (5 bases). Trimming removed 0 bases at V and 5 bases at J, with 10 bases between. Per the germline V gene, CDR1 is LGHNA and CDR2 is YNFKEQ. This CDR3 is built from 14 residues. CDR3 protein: CASSQEGGEYGYTF. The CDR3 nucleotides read TGTGCCAGCAGCCAAGAGGGGGGGGAATATGGCTACACCTTC.

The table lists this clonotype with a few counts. CDR3 in amino acids: CASTHDGQGSYEQYF. CDR3 DNA sequence: TGTGCCAGCACACACGACGGGCAGGGTTCATACGAGCAGTACTTC. V gene TRBV6-6 combines with J gene TRBJ2-7; tentatively, D is TRBD1 (5 bases). Between the trimmed V and J ends, which lost 7 bases and 4 bases, there was a span of 20 bases. CDR3 size: 15 residues. From germline, CDR1 is MNHNY and CDR2 SVGAGI (reference sequence).